This T cell receptor (beta chain) was sequenced for a study of blood T cells in healthy people across ages. About the study: With template switching, about one barcoded beta molecule was captured per two T cells. Findings of the study overall: The recorded TCR beta diversity per million T cells decreased in a roughly linear manner with age.

This clonotype appeared once. The antigen remains undetermined. Caucasian individuals from Russia who were healthy and aged 6 to 90 acted as donors. Staff drew ten milliliters of peripheral blood from each donor. Primed by a sample-barcoded 5' primer and a J-beta primer mix, a second PCR proceeded for about 6 to 11 cycles. TCRdb reanalysed the 5' RACE reads using MiXCR and keeps one entry per CDR3 protein. The sample comprises about 1.4 million distinct CDR3 sequences, roughly 60% of which are singletons, and 6.5% to 8.5% rests with the top ten. This CDR3 spans 16 amino acids. V lost 4 bases, J lost 3 bases, and 3 bases stayed unmatched. Germline V CDR1 and CDR2: MGHRA, YSYEKL.

The receptor comes from a man aged 18 to 30 in good health. This chain links TRBV4-1 with TRBJ2-1; 13 bases map to TRBD2. Sequenced input: blood. The CDR3: CASSLTSGRNYNEQFF. For the CDR3, the DNA is TGCGCCAGCAGCCTGACTAGCGGGAGGAACTACAATGAGCAGTTCTTC.